Listed here are 29 T cell receptor beta chains from one sample, sequenced in a study of control samples from healthy donors and cancer patients. Clones were sequenced by immunoSEQ multiplex PCR, and TCRdb holds only the in-frame ones, with some missing. The sample holds around 72,000 clones, around four fifths seen once. The sample taken for sequencing was blood. The source of these receptors is a man in his fifties in good health.

This chain joins TRBV2 and TRBJ2-3; 9 nucleotides line up with TRBD2. Germline V gives CDR1 SNHLY, CDR2 FYNNEI. There are 13 residues in the CDR3. J was trimmed by 7 bases and V by 7 bases; bases with no gene match: 6. DNA of the CDR3: TGTGCCAGCATGCGGGAGGGCCGAAATACGCAGTATTTT. Translating it yields CASMREGRNTQYF.

The J gene is TRBJ2-2, the V gene TRBV6-4; 8 nucleotides match TRBD2. This CDR3 spans 16 amino acids. The germline V gene encodes CDR1 MRHNA and CDR2 SNTAGT. The trim removed 6 bases at V and 5 bases at J, leaving 11 bases unmatched. Here the CDR3 DNA reads TGTGCCAGCAGAGCCGGGGTGGAGCGGGAGACCGGGGAGCTGTTTTTT. Residues: CASRAGVERETGELFF.

The chain has TRBV19 and TRBJ1-5, with D possibly TRBD1 on 5 matching bases. Between the trimmed V and J ends, which lost 6 bases and 6 bases, there was a span of 18 bases. CDR3 length: 15 amino acids. The V gene's germline CDR1 is LNHDA and CDR2 SQIVND (reference sequence). This chain's CDR3 is CASSRLRQGSQPQHF. CDR3 coding DNA: TGTGCCAGTAGCCGTCTCCGGCAGGGCAGTCAGCCCCAGCATTTT.

This chain links TRBV7-9 with TRBJ1-2; 10 bases map to TRBD1. J was trimmed by 6 bases and V by 1 base; bases with no gene match: 2. This CDR3 has 14 amino acids. Per the germline V gene, CDR1 is SEHNR and CDR2 is FQNEAQ (reference sequence). As DNA, the CDR3 is TGTGCCAGCAGCTTAGAGGGGACAGGGGATGGCTACACCTTC. Translated: CASSLEGTGDGYTF.

The chain has TRBV7-6 and TRBJ1-3; D call uncertain. The CDR3 has 14 amino acids. Germline values: CDR1 SGHVS, CDR2 FNYEAQ. Trimming pared 2 bases from V and 0 bases from J, leaving 5 bases between. CDR3 DNA sequence: TGTGCCAGCAGCTTATCGTTCTCTGGAAACACCATATATTTT. Protein sequence: CASSLSFSGNTIYF.

The chain combines TRBV18 with TRBJ2-4; TRBD1 matches 7 bases. The V gene's germline CDR1 is KGHSH and CDR2 LQKENI. The CDR3 sequence is 20 residues long. Trimming cost V 4 bases and J 3 bases; bases outside gene matches: 21. Written as DNA, the CDR3 is TGTGCCAGCTCACACCGACCCGAAGGGGGCGGTATCTTGATCAAAAACATTCAGTACTTC. This translates into CASSHRPEGGGILIKNIQYF.

This clone was picked up a small number of times. CDR3 region: CASSSVNTEAFF. The CDR3, as DNA: TGTGCCAGCAGTTCCGTGAACACTGAAGCTTTCTTT. V is TRBV12-3 or TRBV12-4 and J is TRBJ1-1; unclear D gene. The CDR3 length is 12 residues. Trimming shortened V by 4 bases and J by 0 bases, and 3 bases separated the two germline ends.

The rearrangement uses TRBV12-3 or TRBV12-4 and TRBJ1-1; D is possibly TRBD1 (6 bases). The CDR3 is 13 residues long. Trimming took off 5 bases at V and 6 bases at J, with 13 bases between the two ends. The CDR3 reads CASSTGSYAEAFF. CDR3 in DNA: TGTGCCAGCAGTACAGGGTCGTACGCTGAAGCTTTCTTT.

This chain uses TRBV5-1 with TRBJ2-7; 9 bases map to TRBD1. CDR1 and CDR2 (germline): SGHRS, YFSETQ. The CDR3 spans 14 residues. J lost 6 bases, V lost 0 bases, and 4 bases had no gene match. The CDR3 DNA follows: TGCGCCAGCAGCTTGGGGGACAGGGCCGGCGAGCAGTACTTC. It yields the protein CASSLGDRAGEQYF. Full variable domain (remainder filled in from reference TRBV5-1 and TRBJ2-7): KAGVTQTPRYLIKTRGQQVTLSCSPISGHRSVSWYQQTPGQGLQFLFEYFSETQRNKGNFPGRFSGRQFSNSRSEMNVSTLELGDSALYLCASSLGDRAGEQYFGPGTRLTVT.

The CDR3 here is CASSVRGREKLFF. The CDR3 region has the DNA TGCGCCAGCAGTGTTAGGGGTCGTGAAAAACTGTTTTTT. V gene TRBV10-2 combines with J gene TRBJ1-4; D is possibly TRBD1 (5 bases). The V gene lost 4 bases and the J gene lost 7 bases, with 10 bases spanning the gap. Per the germline V gene, CDR1 is WSHSY and CDR2 is SAAADI. This CDR3 comprises 13 residues.

The chain is built from TRBV5-1 and TRBJ2-2; the match to TRBD2 covers 9 bases. The ends lost 2 bases at V and 0 bases at J; junction bases unmatched: 8. The CDR3 contains 18 residues. Germline V lookup: CDR1 SGHRS, CDR2 YFSETQ. The CDR3 region has the DNA TGCGCCAGCAGCTTCAATGGGGCTAGCGGGGCGAACACCGGGGAGCTGTTTTTT. It yields the protein CASSFNGASGANTGELFF.

The rearrangement links TRBV7-8 to TRBJ1-1; TRBD1 agrees at 7 bases. This CDR3 has 14 amino acids. Germline V gives CDR1 SGHVS, CDR2 FQNEAQ. With V trimmed by 7 bases and J by 1 base, 6 bases remained unmatched. The CDR3 loop is CASNLGTANTEAFF. The CDR3 nucleotides read TGTGCCAGCAACCTCGGGACAGCGAACACTGAAGCTTTCTTT.

The chain is built from TRBV6-6 and TRBJ2-3, with D possibly called TRBD1 or TRBD2 (5 bases each). Trimming cost V 6 bases and J 6 bases, with 19 bases left between them. CDR3 length: 15 amino acids. CDR1 is MNHNY and CDR2 is SVGAGI in the germline V gene (reference sequence). This chain's CDR3 is CASRMGERTWDTQYF. The CDR3 nucleotides read TGTGCCAGCAGAATGGGGGAAAGGACCTGGGATACGCAGTATTTT.

The chain recombines TRBV30 with TRBJ1-5, with D unclear. CDR3 length equals 15 residues. The V and J ends lost 4 bases and 3 bases respectively, with 16 bases between them. Per the germline V gene, CDR1 is GTSNPN and CDR2 is SVGIG (reference sequence). The DNA of the CDR3 is TGTGCCTGGACTATGGGAGGCGGTCCCAATCAGCCCCAGCATTTT. Encoded protein: CAWTMGGGPNQPQHF.

In DNA form, the CDR3 reads TGTGCCTGGAGTGTGGGGGGGACGAATAGCAATCAGCCCCAGCATTTT. It is translated as CAWSVGGTNSNQPQHF. The chain combines TRBV30 with TRBJ1-5; TRBD1 might be the D (5 bases). Germline assignment: CDR1 GTSNPN and CDR2 SVGIG (reference sequence). This CDR3 has 16 amino acids. V shed 0 bases and J shed 0 bases, with 12 bases lying between them. Full variable domain (missing parts from reference TRBV30 and TRBJ1-5): SQTIHQWPATLVQPVGSPLSLECTVEGTSNPNLYWYRQAAGRGLQLLFYSVGIGQISSEVPQNLSASRPQDRQFILSSKKLLLSDSGFYLCAWSVGGTNSNQPQHFGDGTRLSIL.

The gene calls are TRBV19 and TRBJ2-3; 8 nucleotides align to TRBD1. Germline V CDR1 and CDR2: LNHDA, SQIVND (reference sequence). The CDR3 runs 15 residues. The V gene end was trimmed by 5 bases and the J gene end by 6 bases; junction bases not matched to a gene: 10. The CDR3 coding sequence is TGTGCCAGTAGTCAGGGGGGACAGGCGGCGGATACGCAGTATTTT. Its protein is CASSQGGQAADTQYF.

The V gene is TRBV7-2, the J gene TRBJ1-1, with 8 bases fitting TRBD1. The germline V gene has CDR1 SGHTA and CDR2 FQGNSA. The CDR3 runs 12 residues. With V trimmed by 3 bases and J by 10 bases, 4 bases remained unmatched. CDR3 in amino acids: CASSFADRVAFF. The DNA for the CDR3 is TGTGCCAGCAGCTTCGCGGACAGGGTAGCTTTCTTT.

The genes are TRBV9 and TRBJ2-5, with 9 bases fitting TRBD1. In germline, CDR1 is SGDLS, CDR2 YYNGEE. V gave up 0 bases and J gave up 4 bases; unmatched junction bases: 1. The CDR3 sequence is 14 residues long. In DNA form, the CDR3 reads TGTGCCAGCAGCGTAGGACAGGGGGGAGAGACCCAGTACTTC. This gives the protein CASSVGQGGETQYF.

V and J are TRBV7-9 and TRBJ1-3, with a weak D call TRBD1 (5 bases). V was trimmed by 4 bases and J by 0 bases, leaving 13 bases between them. The V gene's germline CDR1 is SEHNR and CDR2 FQNEAQ (reference sequence). The CDR3 length is 16 residues. The CDR3 DNA sequence: TGTGCCAGCAGCTCTCCCCGAGACAGCTCTGGAAACACCATATATTTT. Its translation is CASSSPRDSSGNTIYF.

This clone was counted a few times. This chain connects TRBV18 to TRBJ2-7; 9 bases map to TRBD1. V shed 5 bases and J 6 bases; nucleotides not matched to a gene: 14. CDR1 is KGHSH, CDR2 LQKENI, per germline. The CDR3 runs to 16 residues. CDR3 DNA: TGTGCCAGCTCATCAGGGCTCCGGGACAGGGTACCCGAGCAGTACTTC. Its protein product is CASSSGLRDRVPEQYF.

On this clone itself: At one boundary the junction diverges from the germline segment, which might be a read error. The chain employs TRBV5-1 and TRBJ2-1; D may be TRBD2 (5 bases). Germline loops: CDR1 SGHRS, CDR2 YFSETQ. The CDR3 extends over 14 amino acids. CDR3 protein: CASSLASSNNEQFF. The CDR3 DNA follows: TGCGCCAGCAGCTTGGCTAGCTCCAACAATGAGCAGTTCTTC.

The chain recombines TRBV24-1 with TRBJ2-7, with unresolved D. From germline, CDR1 is KGHDR and CDR2 SFDVKD. CDR3 length: 14 amino acids. V dropped 0 bases and J dropped 6 bases, with 11 bases sitting between them. CDR3 nucleotides: TGTGCCACCAGTGATTTGCGGTACCCCCTCGAGCAGTACTTC. Amino acids: CATSDLRYPLEQYF.

Remarks on this clone: Mismatch with germline at one junction end may stem from a read error. V and J are TRBV6-5 and TRBJ2-7, with D tentatively TRBD1 or TRBD2 (5 bases each). This CDR3 spans 15 amino acids. Germline V gene lookup returns CDR1 MNHEY and CDR2 SVGAGI. The CDR3 bases are TGTGCCAGCCGTTACGACCGGGACGGCTCCTACGAGCAGTACTTC. Translating gives CASRYDRDGSYEQYF.

V gene TRBV30 combines with J gene TRBJ1-2; D remains unclear. CDR3 length: 15 residues. Trimming left V 0 bases short and J 12 bases short, with 23 bases between. Germline CDR1 GTSNPN, CDR2 SVGIG (reference sequence). CDR3 in amino acids: CAWSVLSAATGRHTF. The CDR3 region has the DNA TGTGCCTGGAGTGTTTTGAGTGCCGCAACCGGCCGGCACACCTTC.

The rearrangement links TRBV7-9 to TRBJ1-3; a possible D gene is TRBD1 (6 bases). Germline CDR1 is SEHNR and CDR2 is FQNEAQ (reference sequence). The CDR3 spans 14 residues. V lost 4 bases and J 4 bases, leaving 11 bases between the germline ends. The CDR3, as DNA: TGTGCCAGCAGCTCTCAGGGGTCCGGAAACACCATATATTTT. Amino acids: CASSSQGSGNTIYF.

This sequence joins TRBV14 and TRBJ2-7; a weak D match, TRBD1 (6 bases). In germline, CDR1 is SGHDN, CDR2 FVKESK. This CDR3 has 13 residues. Trimming removed 4 bases at V and 3 bases at J, with 10 bases between. CDR3 coding DNA: TGTGCCAGCAGCCCACAGGGTCTCTACGAGCAGTACTTC. The encoded protein is CASSPQGLYEQYF.

The chain links TRBV28 to TRBJ1-3; D ambiguous. The CDR3 runs to 16 residues. The germline CDR1 and CDR2 sequences are MDHEN and SYDVKM. Trimming shortened V by 5 bases and J by 0 bases, and 14 bases separated the two germline ends. For the CDR3, the DNA is TGTGCCAGCAGTCGTCTCTCGACTAGCTCTGGAAACACCATATATTTT. It translates to CASSRLSTSSGNTIYF.

The chain combines TRBV24-1 with TRBJ1-1; no firm D call. V was pared by 0 bases and J by 3 bases, with 10 bases between. CDR3 size: 15 residues. Germline loops: CDR1 KGHDR, CDR2 SFDVKD. CDR3 DNA: TGTGCCACCAGTGATTTGAAGTTTTGGGACACTGAAGCTTTCTTT. It encodes CATSDLKFWDTEAFF.

The chain couples TRBV5-1 to TRBJ2-7; 13 bases line up with TRBD2. Germline assignment: CDR1 SGHRS and CDR2 YFSETQ. V shed 3 bases, J shed 6 bases, and the junction held 6 bases outside the gene matches. The CDR3 has 15 amino acids. CDR3 sequence: CASSSTSGRIGEQYF. In nucleotides, the CDR3 is TGCGCCAGCAGCTCGACTAGCGGGAGGATAGGCGAGCAGTACTTC.